These 18 T cell receptor beta chains were all obtained from the same sample, sequenced in a study of CD8 T cells in Susac syndrome. RNA in amounts of roughly 0.5 to 1 ug was reverse transcribed with random hexamers. A single record per CDR3 protein comes from TCRdb applying MiXCR to the immunoSEQ multiplex PCR reads. This sample carries 150,000 to 200,000 distinct CDR3 sequences, approximately 93% of them seen once, and the ten largest clones take 0.09% to 0.095%. The sequencing sample was made of CD4+ T cells from PBMCs. The receptors originated from a human donor with multiple sclerosis.

V usage is TRBV4-2 and J usage is TRBJ2-3, with TRBD2 as a possible D gene (7 bases). The germline V gene encodes CDR1 LGHNA and CDR2 YNFKEQ. The CDR3 extends over 16 amino acids. The ends were cut back, 4 bases at V and 2 bases at J, with 16 bases in the middle. The CDR3 sequence is CASSRQERGVTDTQYF. The CDR3 region has the DNA TGTGCCAGCAGCCGACAGGAGCGGGGAGTCACAGATACGCAGTATTTT.

The chain links TRBV6-1 to TRBJ1-1; D not resolved. V lost 6 bases and J lost 1, with 9 bases in between. Germline-derived CDR1 and CDR2 are MNHNS and SASEGT. This CDR3 contains 13 residues. CDR3 DNA sequence: TGTGCCAGCAGGGTCAACAGGAACACTGAAGCTTTCTTT. Encoded protein: CASRVNRNTEAFF.

In this sample, this clonotype turned up once. CDR3 sequence reads: CASSFSLGGYGYTF. DNA for the CDR3: TGTGCCAGCAGTTTTTCCCTAGGGGGCTATGGCTACACCTTC. The J gene is TRBJ1-2, the V gene TRBV27, with D maybe TRBD1 (6 bases). This CDR3 is built from 14 residues. The germline V gene encodes CDR1 MNHEY and CDR2 SMNVEV (reference sequence). V shed 3 bases and J shed 4 bases, with 12 bases lying between them.

The genes are TRBV29-1 and TRBJ1-1; no reliable D call. The length of the CDR3 is 14 residues. The germline V gene has CDR1 SQVTM and CDR2 ANQGSEA. The germline V and J ends were trimmed by 5 bases and 1 base, with 14 bases remaining between them. This CDR3 is CSVLLGSKNTEAFF. CDR3 DNA sequence: TGCAGCGTTCTATTAGGGTCCAAGAACACTGAAGCTTTCTTT.

This chain links TRBV3-1 with TRBJ2-6; D not certain. V lost 5 bases, J lost 1 base, and 21 bases lay in between. CDR3 length: 19 amino acids. Germline V gene sequence: CDR1 LGHDT, CDR2 YNNKEL (reference sequence). CDR3 loop: CASSSRTRGDLSGANVLTF. The CDR3 coding sequence is TGTGCCAGCAGCTCCAGGACCCGAGGAGACCTGTCTGGGGCCAACGTCCTGACTTTC.

This chain connects TRBV19 to TRBJ2-5; D possibly corresponds to TRBD1 (6 bases). Germline values: CDR1 LNHDA, CDR2 SQIVND (reference sequence). The CDR3 spans 14 residues. Between the trimmed V and J ends, which lost 6 bases and 1 base, there was a span of 12 bases. In nucleotides, the CDR3 is TGTGCCAGTAGGCGGACAGTTCTCCAAGAGACCCAGTACTTC. The encoded protein is CASRRTVLQETQYF.

The V call is TRBV7-2, the J call TRBJ2-5; D not certain. Germline loops: CDR1 SGHTA, CDR2 FQGNSA. The CDR3 has 12 amino acids. V was pared by 2 bases and J by 4 bases, with 5 bases between. The CDR3 sequence is CASSLSLETQYF. The CDR3 DNA reads as TGTGCCAGCAGCTTATCTTTAGAGACCCAGTACTTC.

The chain carries TRBV7-2 and TRBJ2-7; the D gene is possibly TRBD2 (5 bases). The V end was cut by 1 base, the J end by 1 base, with 11 bases between. The CDR3 spans 15 residues. The germline V gene encodes CDR1 SGHTA and CDR2 FQGNSA. CDR3 loop: CASSLGGVKSYEQYF. The CDR3 bases are TGTGCCAGCAGCTTAGGGGGAGTCAAGTCCTACGAGCAGTACTTC.

The chain links TRBV9 to TRBJ2-1; TRBD2 is a possible D gene (5 bases). In germline, CDR1 is SGDLS, CDR2 YYNGEE. The length of the CDR3 is 16 residues. V lost 7 bases, J lost 4 bases, and 21 bases lay in between. DNA of the CDR3: TGTGCCAGCGCCGTCGGAGTGAGGGCGAAATACAATGAGCAGTTCTTC. It translates to CASAVGVRAKYNEQFF.

The chain joins TRBV4-3 to TRBJ2-3; TRBD2 agrees at 12 bases. The CDR3 is 17 residues long. J gave up 4 bases and V 3 bases, and 8 bases lay outside the gene matches. Germline CDR1 LGHNA, CDR2 YSLEER. The CDR3 here is CASSQDPSGREADTQYF. Here the CDR3 DNA reads TGCGCCAGCAGCCAGGACCCTAGCGGGAGGGAGGCAGATACGCAGTATTTT.

V is TRBV12-3 or TRBV12-4 and J is TRBJ2-1; D might be TRBD2 (6 bases). Trimming took off 5 bases at V and 5 bases at J, with 16 bases between the two ends. The CDR3 runs 15 residues. CDR3 sequence (DNA): TGTGCCAGCAGTCCCGTAGGTAGCGGTAACAATGAGCAGTTCTTC. It yields the protein CASSPVGSGNNEQFF.

This chain joins TRBV18 and TRBJ2-1; TRBD2 matches 8 bases. The CDR3 is made up of 20 amino acids. The junction had 23 bases not matched to a gene; V was cut back by 3 bases and J by 7 bases. Germline V CDR1 and CDR2: KGHSH, LQKENI. Here the CDR3 reads CASSPSYQGLTGGPGNEQFF. For the CDR3, the DNA is TGTGCCAGCTCACCGTCTTATCAGGGGTTAACGGGAGGGCCGGGGAATGAGCAGTTCTTC.

The rearrangement joins TRBV20-1 to TRBJ2-1; no clear D. The germline V gene encodes CDR1 DFQATT and CDR2 SNEGSKA (reference sequence). The CDR3 contains 16 residues. V was shortened by 0 bases and J by 0 bases, with 12 bases between the two germline ends. CDR3 protein: CSARDPVHSSYNEQFF. The CDR3 bases are TGCAGTGCTAGAGATCCTGTCCATAGCTCCTACAATGAGCAGTTCTTC.

The chain carries TRBV27 and TRBJ2-2; 7 bases are a match to TRBD1. This CDR3 has 17 residues. After removal of 6 bases from V and 3 bases from J, the junction contained 13 bases not matched to a gene. Germline V gene sequence: CDR1 MNHEY, CDR2 SMNVEV (reference sequence). The CDR3 DNA reads as TGTGCCAGCAGGCATCAGACCGGGACAGTATACACCGGGGAGCTGTTTTTT. Encoded protein: CASRHQTGTVYTGELFF.

This clonotype has a single count. The V and J genes are TRBV3-1 and TRBJ2-2, with D hard to call. The length of the CDR3 is 14 residues. Trimming pared 0 bases from V and 4 bases from J, leaving 6 bases between. Germline CDR1 LGHDT, CDR2 YNNKEL (reference sequence). The CDR3 spells CASSQDASTGELFF. The CDR3 nucleotides read TGTGCCAGCAGCCAAGATGCGTCCACCGGGGAGCTGTTTTTT.

The CDR3 region is CASSASGDSNYGYTF. The DNA for the CDR3 is TGTGCCAGCTCAGCCAGTGGGGACAGTAACTATGGCTACACCTTC. The gene calls are TRBV18 and TRBJ1-2; 7 nucleotides line up with TRBD1. Germline values: CDR1 KGHSH, CDR2 LQKENI. Trimming took 5 bases from V and 1 from J; bases not matched to a gene: 7. The CDR3 is 15 amino acids.

The gene calls are TRBV6-2 or TRBV6-3 and TRBJ1-2; a weak D match, TRBD1 (5 bases). CDR3 length: 14 amino acids. CDR1 is MNHEY and CDR2 is SVGEGT in the germline V gene. Trimming took 5 bases from V and 1 from J, leaving 11 bases between them. CDR3 sequence: CASSQGDLNYGYTF. The CDR3 nucleotides read TGTGCCAGCAGTCAAGGGGACCTTAACTATGGCTACACCTTC.

The chain employs TRBV6-5 and TRBJ2-7; TRBD2 aligns across 7 bases. Germline V gene lookup returns CDR1 MNHEY and CDR2 SVGAGI. The CDR3 sequence is 16 residues long. The V segment lost 3 bases and the J segment 0 bases; nucleotides outside the gene matches: 8. The CDR3 loop reads CASSYSGGSGSYEQYF. CDR3 bases: TGTGCCAGCAGTTATTCAGGCGGGAGTGGCTCCTACGAGCAGTACTTC.